Following are 14 T cell receptor beta chains from one sample sequenced in a study of human T cells and chemical hapten exposure. TCRdb analysed the RACE reads with MiXCR anew, one entry per CDR3 protein. The table includes around 45,000 distinct CDR3 sequences, roughly 4.2% detected once. Regarding time point: healthy volunteer bleed at 2 weeks. Someone pulled total RNA out of unfractionated whole blood. Sequencing input: whole blood. The receptors stem from a human donor in good health. Some clones in this sample may be carry-over from other donors' samples.

This clonotype was seen repeatedly, ten times or more. V is TRBV20-1 and J is TRBJ2-1; 13 bases map to TRBD2. Germline CDR1 DFQATT, CDR2 SNEGSKA (reference sequence). The CDR3 runs to 15 residues. V shed 3 bases and J 5 bases; nucleotides not matched to a gene: 4. The CDR3 sequence: CSASTSGRANNEQFF. The CDR3 region has the DNA TGCAGTGCTAGTACTAGCGGGAGGGCCAACAATGAGCAGTTCTTC.

This clonotype turned up a few times. The chain has TRBV9 and TRBJ2-5; 10 positions agree with TRBD2. V trimming: 4 bases; J trimming: 0 bases; junction bases outside the gene matches: 6. The CDR3 covers 16 residues. CDR1 SGDLS and CDR2 YYNGEE come from the germline V gene. The CDR3 sequence is CASSPSGRAYQETQYF. The CDR3 DNA reads as TGTGCCAGCAGCCCAAGCGGGAGGGCCTACCAAGAGACCCAGTACTTC.

On this clonotype: A much larger clone differs by one base, so this may be a read error. The chain recombines TRBV28 with TRBJ2-3; D might be TRBD1 or TRBD2, each matching 6 bases. Germline V gene sequence: CDR1 MDHEN, CDR2 SYDVKM. The CDR3 is made up of 15 amino acids. The ends were cut back, 4 bases at V and 0 bases at J, with 11 bases in the middle. The CDR3 DNA reads TGTGCCAGCAGTTGGTGGGGGGCTAGCACAGATACGCAGTATTTT. This sequence encodes CASSWWGASTDTQYF.

This clonotype occurred a few times. The chain carries TRBV28 and TRBJ1-2; 8 bases align to TRBD1. V shed 6 bases, J shed 0 bases, and the junction held 0 bases outside the gene matches. The CDR3 loop spans 13 amino acids. In germline, CDR1 is MDHEN, CDR2 SYDVKM. CDR3 loop: CASRGQANYGYTF. The CDR3 DNA reads as TGTGCCAGCAGGGGACAGGCTAACTATGGCTACACCTTC.

This clonotype was seen more than once but under ten times. This rearrangement joins TRBV28 to TRBJ2-1, with 7 bases matching TRBD2. CDR3 length equals 18 residues. V shed 4 bases, J shed 5 bases, and the junction held 17 bases outside the gene matches. Germline CDR1 reads MDHEN; CDR2 reads SYDVKM. The CDR3 DNA sequence: TGTGCCAGCAGTTCATCGAGTTGGGGGAGGGCCGTCGACAATGAGCAGTTCTTC. Residues: CASSSSSWGRAVDNEQFF.

This clonotype occurred many times. The chain uses TRBV4-2 and TRBJ1-2, with D tentatively TRBD1 (5 bases). The CDR3 sequence is 15 residues long. Trimming removed 0 bases from V and 6 bases from J, with 14 bases in between. Germline values: CDR1 LGHNA, CDR2 YNFKEQ. The CDR3 region is CASSQDGGEWDGYTF. In DNA, the CDR3 is TGTGCCAGCAGCCAAGATGGAGGGGAATGGGATGGCTACACCTTC.

This clonotype was seen repeatedly, ten times or more. The chain employs TRBV28 and TRBJ2-7; TRBD2 might be the D (6 bases). The germline V gene has CDR1 MDHEN and CDR2 SYDVKM. Trimming pared 8 bases from V and 3 bases from J, leaving 8 bases between. The CDR3 spans 11 residues. In nucleotides, the CDR3 is TGTGCCAGCCGGGACTTCTACGAGCAGTACTTC. Amino acids: CASRDFYEQYF.

This clonotype was seen ten or more times. V is TRBV27 and J is TRBJ2-7; D may correspond to TRBD1 or TRBD2 (5 bases each). The CDR3 spans 13 residues. Germline values: CDR1 MNHEY, CDR2 SMNVEV (reference sequence). The V and J ends lost 1 base and 7 bases respectively, with 11 bases between them. CDR3 nucleotides: TGTGCCAGCAGTTTATTCGGGACCAGAGAGCAGTACTTC. This codes for CASSLFGTREQYF.

This clonotype was seen many times. At one end the junction does not follow the germline gene, possibly because of a read error. This sequence joins TRBV7-7 and TRBJ2-2; D is unresolved. Germline V gene lookup returns CDR1 SSHAT and CDR2 FNYEAQ (reference sequence). This CDR3 comprises 16 residues. For the CDR3, the DNA is TGTGCTAGCAGCTTAGGGTCCGGACCGTCCACCGGGGAGCTGTTTTTT. It codes for CASSLGSGPSTGELFF.

The chain links TRBV28 to TRBJ1-5; a possible D gene is TRBD1 (5 bases). V was pared by 3 bases and J by 1 base, with 10 bases between. In germline, CDR1 is MDHEN, CDR2 SYDVKM. The CDR3 runs to 15 residues. The CDR3 DNA follows: TGTGCCAGCAGTTTGGGGGGAGGGAGCAATCAGCCCCAGCATTTT. This gives the protein CASSLGGGSNQPQHF.

This clonotype was counted between two and nine times. The chain recombines TRBV4-1 with TRBJ1-1; a weak D match, TRBD1 (6 bases). Trimming stripped 3 bases from V and 6 bases from J, with 14 bases between. The CDR3 totals 14 residues. The V gene's germline CDR1 is MGHRA and CDR2 YSYEKL. The CDR3 loop is CASSHETGFPEAFF. Here the CDR3 DNA reads TGCGCCAGCAGCCACGAAACAGGGTTCCCTGAAGCTTTCTTT.

This clonotype was recorded many times. The chain links TRBV4-1 to TRBJ1-4; no definite D call. The CDR3 spans 16 residues. V shed 6 bases and J shed 3 bases, with 17 bases lying between them. Germline lookup yields CDR1 MGHRA and CDR2 YSYEKL. CDR3 nucleotides: TGCGCCAGCAGTCGACTCCCCGTGGGCTCTAATGAAAAACTGTTTTTT. Amino acids: CASSRLPVGSNEKLFF.

This clonotype has ten or more counts. The junction departs from germline at one end; a sequencing error may be responsible. The V gene is TRBV6-1, the J gene TRBJ1-2; D unclear. The CDR3 length is 9 residues. CDR1 is MNHNS, CDR2 SASEGT, per germline. The CDR3 nucleotides read TGTGCCAGCAGTGCCTCAGGCCCGTTC. The encoded protein is CASSASGPF.

This clonotype was counted many times. CDR3 coding DNA: TGTGCCAGCAGCCCACCCGGGACAGGGGCCAACGAGCAGTACTTC. Translation: CASSPPGTGANEQYF. The chain is built from TRBV3-1 and TRBJ2-7, with 10 bases that match TRBD1. The length of the CDR3 is 15 residues. Unmatched junction bases numbered 8, after V lost 4 bases and J lost 5 bases. Per the germline V gene, CDR1 is LGHDT and CDR2 is YNNKEL (reference sequence).